This T cell receptor (beta chain) was found in a study of CD8 T cells in ankylosing spondylitis. Each CDR3 protein is one row after TCRdb ran MiXCR on the 5' RACE reads. The table includes some 140,000 distinct CDR3 sequences, 7% to 10% detected once. The V and J ends lost 0 bases and 2 bases respectively, with 14 bases between them. The CDR3 consists of 16 residues. From germline, CDR1 is SGHRS and CDR2 YFSETQ. The rearrangement joins TRBV5-1 to TRBJ1-2, with D perhaps TRBD1 (5 bases). The material sequenced was synovial fluid, either unsorted or a sorted T cell fraction (not recorded which). This sequence was found in a male donor with ankylosing spondylitis. Written as DNA, the CDR3 is TGCGCCAGCAGCTTGGGCCCTCCAGGGCTCAACTATGGCTACACCTTC. Protein sequence: CASSLGPPGLNYGYTF.